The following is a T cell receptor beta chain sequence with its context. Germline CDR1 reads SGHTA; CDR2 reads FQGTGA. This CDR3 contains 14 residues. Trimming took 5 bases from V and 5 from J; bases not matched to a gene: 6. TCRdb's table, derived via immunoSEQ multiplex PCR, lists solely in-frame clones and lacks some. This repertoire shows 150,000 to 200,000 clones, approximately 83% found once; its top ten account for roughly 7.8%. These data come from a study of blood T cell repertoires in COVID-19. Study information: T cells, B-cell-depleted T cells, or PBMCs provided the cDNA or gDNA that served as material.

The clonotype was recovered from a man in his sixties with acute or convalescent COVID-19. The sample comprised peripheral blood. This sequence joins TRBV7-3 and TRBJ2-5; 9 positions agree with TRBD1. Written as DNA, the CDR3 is TGTGCCAGCAGCCTGGACAGGGGCACGGAGACCCAGTACTTC. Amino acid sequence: CASSLDRGTETQYF.